This TCR beta chain was profiled in a study of T cells after yellow fever vaccination. Overall study: SMART-Seq v4 Ultra Low Input handled preparation of low-cell-number fractions.

CDR1 is SGHVS and CDR2 is FQNEAQ in the germline V gene. The ends were cut back, 3 bases at V and 8 bases at J, with 20 bases in the middle. The CDR3 length is 16 residues. TCRdb fed the 5' RACE reads into MiXCR, producing one record per CDR3 protein. The sample lists around 360,000 distinct CDR3 sequences; approximately 10% were seen once. The sample holds many counts of this clonotype. The clonotype originates from a man between 18 and 29 years old who received the YFV17D yellow fever vaccine. The chain uses TRBV7-8 and TRBJ2-4, with D perhaps matching TRBD2 (5 bases). Sequencing used PBMCs, obtained on the day of the first yellow fever vaccination. The CDR3 protein is CASSFRVRGTKDIQYF. CDR3 in DNA: TGTGCCAGCAGCTTTCGGGTCCGGGGTACGAAAGACATTCAGTACTTC.